Listed below are T cell receptor beta chains from one sample, sequenced in a study of T cell responses to AZD1222 COVID-19 vaccine. Produced via immunoSEQ multiplex PCR; TCRdb's table is partial and in-frame only. The sample lists some 150,000 clones, just over 90% occurring once. Sequences were derived from peripheral blood, sampled on day 0 of MenACWY control vaccination. The receptors shown here come from an adult in good health. The CDR3 runs from the conserved cysteine through the conserved F or W. Fields, in order: clone size, CDR3 length, D gene, J gene, V gene, CDR3 protein, CDR3 DNA. D genes are given only for firm matches. The size of a clone is reported for some rows only, either as once, few or many, or as a class for expanded clones.

>.|14|.|TRBJ1-1|TRBV19
CASSTTPENTEAFF
TGTGCCAGTAGTACGACTCCAGAGAACACTGAAGCTTTCTTT
>.|14|.|TRBJ1-2|TRBV19
CASSIGSRGYGYTF
TGTGCCAGTAGTATTGGCTCCCGGGGGTATGGCTACACCTTC
>.|16|TRBD2|TRBJ2-1|TRBV27
CASQGLAGSSYNEQFF
TGTGCCAGCCAAGGACTAGCGGGTAGCTCCTACAATGAGCAGTTCTTC
>.|12|.|TRBJ1-5|TRBV12-3/TRBV12-4
CASRWGNQPQHF
TGTGCCAGCAGATGGGGCAATCAGCCCCAGCATTTT
>.|14|TRBD1|TRBJ1-1|TRBV6-4
CASRRDRGNTEAFF
TGTGCCAGCAGGAGGGACAGGGGGAACACTGAAGCTTTCTTT
>.|15|.|TRBJ1-5|TRBV27
CASSSDPDSNQPQHF
TGTGCCAGCAGTTCGGACCCCGATAGCAATCAGCCCCAGCATTTT
>.|17|TRBD2|TRBJ2-7|TRBV9
CASSVDPLAGGNYEQYF
TGTGCCAGCAGCGTAGATCCCCTAGCGGGAGGAAACTACGAGCAGTACTTC
>.|13|.|TRBJ2-5|TRBV19
CASSMGRQETQYF
TGTGCCAGTAGTATGGGCAGACAAGAGACCCAGTACTTC
>.|17|TRBD1|TRBJ1-3|TRBV15
CATSGRTGVLGGNTIYF
TGTGCCACCAGCGGCCGGACAGGGGTGCTTGGTGGAAACACCATATATTTT
>.|13|.|TRBJ1-2|TRBV9
CASSPGGNYGYTF
TGTGCCAGCAGCCCCGGAGGTAACTATGGCTACACCTTC
>.|15|.|TRBJ1-2|TRBV9
CASSRRSGKENGYTF
TGTGCCAGCAGCAGGAGATCAGGGAAGGAAAATGGCTACACCTTC
>.|15|.|TRBJ1-5|TRBV4-3
CASSQDRGAQQPQHF
TGCGCCAGCAGCCAAGATAGAGGGGCCCAGCAGCCCCAGCATTTT
>.|16|TRBD2|TRBJ2-3|TRBV6-1
CASSEARTSVTDTQYF
TGTGCCAGCAGTGAAGCTAGAACTAGCGTCACAGATACGCAGTATTTT
>.|15|TRBD2|TRBJ2-3|TRBV6-6
CASRASGLSTDTQYF
TGTGCCAGCAGGGCTAGCGGGCTGAGCACAGATACGCAGTATTTT
>.|16|TRBD2|TRBJ2-2|TRBV7-2
CASSLTSGRAGGELFF
TGTGCCAGCAGCCTAACTAGCGGGAGGGCCGGCGGGGAGCTGTTTTTT
>.|15|.|TRBJ2-1|TRBV2
CATPAMDPRGNEQFF
TGTGCCACCCCCGCGATGGACCCTAGAGGGAATGAGCAGTTCTTC
>.|16|.|TRBJ2-2|TRBV10-3
CAISEGIGRGTDELFF
TGTGCCATCAGTGAAGGGATTGGGCGGGGGACAGACGAGCTGTTTTTT
>.|15|.|TRBJ2-1|TRBV3-1/TRBV3-2
CASSPVSSGSGKQFF
TGTGCCAGCAGCCCAGTAAGCAGCGGGTCTGGTAAGCAGTTCTTC
>.|11|.|TRBJ1-2|TRBV29-1
CSVPLTDGYTF
TGCAGCGTCCCCCTCACCGATGGCTACACCTTC
>.|15|.|TRBJ1-5|TRBV9
CASSVTALGNQPQHF
TGTGCCAGCAGTGTAACGGCTCTCGGCAATCAGCCCCAGCATTTT
>few|14|.|TRBJ2-7|TRBV21-1
CASSTRTRLYEQYF
TGTGCCAGCAGCACAAGGACTAGGCTATACGAGCAGTACTTC
>.|16|.|TRBJ1-2|TRBV4-2
CASSQDRPLLGYGYTF
TGTGCCAGCAGCCAAGATCGGCCACTTTTAGGGTATGGCTACACCTTC
>.|11|.|TRBJ2-7|TRBV9
CASSSAHEQYF
TGTGCCAGCAGCTCCGCGCACGAGCAGTACTTC
>once|13|.|TRBJ2-1|TRBV3-1/TRBV3-2
CASSARGIREQFF
TGTGCCAGCAGTGCTAGGGGGATACGTGAGCAGTTCTTC
>.|16|TRBD1|TRBJ1-5|TRBV30
CAWRVRDRGQGQPQHF
TGTGCCTGGAGAGTCCGGGACAGGGGGCAGGGCCAGCCCCAGCATTTT
>once|15|.|TRBJ1-5|TRBV3-1/TRBV3-2
CASSQDIGADQPQHF
TGTGCCAGCAGCCAAGACATAGGGGCCGATCAGCCCCAGCATTTT
>.|15|TRBD2|TRBJ2-1|TRBV9
CASSVASGRGHEQFF
TGTGCCAGCAGCGTAGCTAGCGGGAGGGGACATGAGCAGTTCTTC